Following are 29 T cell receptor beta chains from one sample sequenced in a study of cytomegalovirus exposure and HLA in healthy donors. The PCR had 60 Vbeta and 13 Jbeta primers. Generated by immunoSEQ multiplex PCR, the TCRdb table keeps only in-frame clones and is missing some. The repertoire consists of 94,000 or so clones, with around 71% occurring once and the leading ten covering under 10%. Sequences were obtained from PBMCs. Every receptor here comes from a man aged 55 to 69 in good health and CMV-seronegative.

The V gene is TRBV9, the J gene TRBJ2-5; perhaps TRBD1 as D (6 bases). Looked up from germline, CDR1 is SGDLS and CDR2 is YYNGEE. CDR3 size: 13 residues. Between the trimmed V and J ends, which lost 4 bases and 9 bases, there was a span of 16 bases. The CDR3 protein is CASSTSPEGAQYF. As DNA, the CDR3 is TGTGCCAGCAGCACGAGTCCTGAGGGGGCCCAGTACTTC.

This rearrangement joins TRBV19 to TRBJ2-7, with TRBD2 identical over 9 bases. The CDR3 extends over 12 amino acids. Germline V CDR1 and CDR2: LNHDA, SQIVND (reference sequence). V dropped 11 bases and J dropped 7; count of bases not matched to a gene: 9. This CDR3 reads CAAGGPGREQYF. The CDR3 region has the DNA TGTGCCGCGGGAGGGCCGGGTAGGGAGCAGTACTTC. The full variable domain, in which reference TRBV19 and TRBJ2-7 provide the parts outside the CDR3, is DGGITQSPKYLFRKEGQNVTLSCEQNLNHDAMYWYRQDPGQGLRLIYYSQIVNDFQKGDIAEGYSVSREKKESFPLTVTSAQKNPTAFYLCAAGGPGREQYFGPGTRLTVT.

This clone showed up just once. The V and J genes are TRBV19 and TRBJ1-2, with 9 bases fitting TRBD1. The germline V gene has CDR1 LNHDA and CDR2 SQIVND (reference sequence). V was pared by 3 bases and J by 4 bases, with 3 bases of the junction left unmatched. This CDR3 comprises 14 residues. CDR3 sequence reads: CASSIDRGGYGYTF. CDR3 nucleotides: TGTGCCAGTAGTATTGACAGGGGGGGCTATGGCTACACCTTC. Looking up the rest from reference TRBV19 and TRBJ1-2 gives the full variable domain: DGGITQSPKYLFRKEGQNVTLSCEQNLNHDAMYWYRQDPGQGLRLIYYSQIVNDFQKGDIAEGYSVSREKKESFPLTVTSAQKNPTAFYLCASSIDRGGYGYTFGSGTRLTVV.

The chain's CDR3 is CATSRDRGGTNEKLFF. As DNA, the CDR3 is TGTGCCACCAGCAGAGATAGAGGGGGAACTAATGAAAAACTGTTTTTT. This rearrangement joins TRBV15 to TRBJ1-4; D is possibly TRBD1 (6 bases). Trimming took off 0 bases at V and 1 base at J, with 9 bases between the two ends. This CDR3 has 16 amino acids. Germline loops: CDR1 LNHNV, CDR2 YYDKDF (reference sequence).

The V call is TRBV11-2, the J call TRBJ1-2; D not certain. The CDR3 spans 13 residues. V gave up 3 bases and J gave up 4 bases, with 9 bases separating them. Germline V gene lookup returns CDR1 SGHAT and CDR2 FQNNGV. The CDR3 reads CASSFATRYGYTF. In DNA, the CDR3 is TGTGCCAGCAGCTTCGCGACACGCTATGGCTACACCTTC.

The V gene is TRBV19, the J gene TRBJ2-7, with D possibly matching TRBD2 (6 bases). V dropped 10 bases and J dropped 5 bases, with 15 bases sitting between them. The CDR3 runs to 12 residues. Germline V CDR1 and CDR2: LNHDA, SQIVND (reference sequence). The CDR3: CATKDGGNEQYF. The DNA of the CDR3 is TGTGCCACCAAAGATGGGGGGAACGAGCAGTACTTC.

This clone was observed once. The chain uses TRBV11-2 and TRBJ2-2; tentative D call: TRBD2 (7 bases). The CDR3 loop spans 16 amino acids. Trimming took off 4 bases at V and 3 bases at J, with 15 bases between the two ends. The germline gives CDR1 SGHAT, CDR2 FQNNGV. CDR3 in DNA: TGTGCCAGCAGCTGGGTGGGAGGGGGTGACACCGGGGAGCTGTTTTTT. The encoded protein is CASSWVGGGDTGELFF.

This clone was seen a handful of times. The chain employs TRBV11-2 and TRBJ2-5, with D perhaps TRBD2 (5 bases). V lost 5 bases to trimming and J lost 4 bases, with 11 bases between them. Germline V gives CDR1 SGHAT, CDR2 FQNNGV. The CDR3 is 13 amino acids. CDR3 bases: TGTGCCAGCAGCCCCCACGAGGGAGAGACCCAGTACTTC. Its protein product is CASSPHEGETQYF.

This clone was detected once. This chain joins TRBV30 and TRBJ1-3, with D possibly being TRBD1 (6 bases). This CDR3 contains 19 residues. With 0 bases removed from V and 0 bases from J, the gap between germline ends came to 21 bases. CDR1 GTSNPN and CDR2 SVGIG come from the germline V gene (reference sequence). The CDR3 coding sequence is TGTGCCTGGAGTGTACGAGGACAGTTACCTTTCCTCTCTGGAAACACCATATATTTT. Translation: CAWSVRGQLPFLSGNTIYF.

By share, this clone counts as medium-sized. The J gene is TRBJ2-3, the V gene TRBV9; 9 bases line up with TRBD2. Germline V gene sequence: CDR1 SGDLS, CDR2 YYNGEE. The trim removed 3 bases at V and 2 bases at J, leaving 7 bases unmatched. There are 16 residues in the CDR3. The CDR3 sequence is CASSEKAGGVTDTQYF. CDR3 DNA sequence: TGTGCCAGCAGCGAAAAAGCGGGGGGCGTCACAGATACGCAGTATTTT.

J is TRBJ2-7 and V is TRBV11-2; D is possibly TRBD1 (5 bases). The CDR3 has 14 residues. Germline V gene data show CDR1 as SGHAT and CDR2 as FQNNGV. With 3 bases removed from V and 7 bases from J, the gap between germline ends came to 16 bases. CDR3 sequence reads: CASSFSGMFYEQYF. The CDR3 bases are TGTGCCAGCAGCTTTTCAGGGATGTTTTATGAGCAGTACTTC.

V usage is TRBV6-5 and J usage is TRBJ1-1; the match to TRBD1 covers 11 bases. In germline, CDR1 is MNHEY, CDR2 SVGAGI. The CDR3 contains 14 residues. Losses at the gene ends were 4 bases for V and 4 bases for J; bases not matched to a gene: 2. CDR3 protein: CASSFGTGGTEAFF. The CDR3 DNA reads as TGTGCCAGCAGTTTCGGGACAGGGGGCACTGAAGCTTTCTTT.

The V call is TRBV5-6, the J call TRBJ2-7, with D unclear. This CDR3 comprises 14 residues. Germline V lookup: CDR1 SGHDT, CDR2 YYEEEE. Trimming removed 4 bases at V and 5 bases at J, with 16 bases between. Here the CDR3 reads CASSRWRSPHEQYF. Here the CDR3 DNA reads TGTGCCAGCAGCCGATGGCGGTCCCCCCACGAGCAGTACTTC.

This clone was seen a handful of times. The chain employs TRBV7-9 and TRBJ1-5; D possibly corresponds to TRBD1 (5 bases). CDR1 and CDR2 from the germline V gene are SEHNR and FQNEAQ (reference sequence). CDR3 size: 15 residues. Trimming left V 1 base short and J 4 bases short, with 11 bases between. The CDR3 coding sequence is TGTGCCAGCAGCTTAGATGGACACCTAAATCAGCCCCAGCATTTT. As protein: CASSLDGHLNQPQHF.

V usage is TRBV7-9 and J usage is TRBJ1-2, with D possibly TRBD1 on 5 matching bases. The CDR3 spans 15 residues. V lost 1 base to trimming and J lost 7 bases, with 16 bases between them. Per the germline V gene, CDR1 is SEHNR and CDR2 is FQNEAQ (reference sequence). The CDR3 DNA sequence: TGTGCCAGCAGCTTAGAGCAGGGACTTCTTTCTGGCTACACCTTC. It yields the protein CASSLEQGLLSGYTF.

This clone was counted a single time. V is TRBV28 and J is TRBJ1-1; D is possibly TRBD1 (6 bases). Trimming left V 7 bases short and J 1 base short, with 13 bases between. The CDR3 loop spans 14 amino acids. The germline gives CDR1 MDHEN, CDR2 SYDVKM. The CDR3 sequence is CASIGRGGNTEAFF. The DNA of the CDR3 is TGTGCCAGCATAGGGAGGGGGGGGAACACTGAAGCTTTCTTT.

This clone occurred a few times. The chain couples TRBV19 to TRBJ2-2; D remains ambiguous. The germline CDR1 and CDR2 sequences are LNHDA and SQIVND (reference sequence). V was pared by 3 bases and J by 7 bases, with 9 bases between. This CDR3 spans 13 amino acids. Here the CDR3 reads CASSIGWNGELFF. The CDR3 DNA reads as TGTGCCAGTAGTATCGGGTGGAACGGGGAGCTGTTTTTT.

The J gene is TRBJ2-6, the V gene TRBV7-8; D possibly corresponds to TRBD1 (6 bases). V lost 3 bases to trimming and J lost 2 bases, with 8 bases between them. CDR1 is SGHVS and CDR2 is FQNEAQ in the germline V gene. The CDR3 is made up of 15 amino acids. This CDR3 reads CASSFNRAGANVLTF. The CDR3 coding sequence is TGTGCCAGCAGCTTTAACAGGGCTGGGGCCAACGTCCTGACTTTC.

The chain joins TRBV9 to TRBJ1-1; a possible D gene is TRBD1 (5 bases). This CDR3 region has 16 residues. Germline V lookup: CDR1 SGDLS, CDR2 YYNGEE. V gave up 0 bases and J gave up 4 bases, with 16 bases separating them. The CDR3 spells CASSVEGDWGGTEAFF. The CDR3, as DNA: TGTGCCAGCAGCGTAGAAGGGGATTGGGGCGGCACTGAAGCTTTCTTT. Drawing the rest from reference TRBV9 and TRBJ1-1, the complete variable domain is DSGVTQTPKHLITATGQRVTLRCSPRSGDLSVYWYQQSLDQGLQFLIQYYNGEERAKGNILERFSAQQFPDLHSELNLSSLELGDSALYFCASSVEGDWGGTEAFFGQGTRLTVV.

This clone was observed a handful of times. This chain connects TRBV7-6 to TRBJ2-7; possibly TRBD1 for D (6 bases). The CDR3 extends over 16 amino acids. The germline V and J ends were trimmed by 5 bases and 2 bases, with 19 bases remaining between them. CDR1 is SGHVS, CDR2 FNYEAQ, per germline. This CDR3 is CASSLVQGRLPYEQYF. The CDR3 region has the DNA TGTGCCAGCAGCCTCGTACAGGGCCGTCTCCCCTACGAGCAGTACTTC.

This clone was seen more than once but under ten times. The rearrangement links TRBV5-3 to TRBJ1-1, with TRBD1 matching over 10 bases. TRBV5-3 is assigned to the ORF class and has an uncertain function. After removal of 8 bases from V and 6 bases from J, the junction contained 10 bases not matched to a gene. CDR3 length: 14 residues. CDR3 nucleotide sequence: TGTGCCAGCAGCATTCGACAGGGGGCAGCTGAAGCTTTCTTT. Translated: CASSIRQGAAEAFF.

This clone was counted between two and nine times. For the CDR3, the DNA is TGTGCCAGCAAAACGGGAGACTTCTACGAGCAGTACTTC. It translates to CASKTGDFYEQYF. The chain links TRBV6-1 to TRBJ2-5; possibly TRBD2 for D (6 bases). The end of the DNA fits TRBJ2-7 better, so the J call may be wrong. The CDR3 is made up of 13 amino acids. Germline CDR1 and CDR2: MNHNS and SASEGT.

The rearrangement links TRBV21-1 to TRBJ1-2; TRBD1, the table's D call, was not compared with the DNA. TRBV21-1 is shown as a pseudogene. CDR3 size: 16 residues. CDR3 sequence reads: CASSISRERVVYGYTF. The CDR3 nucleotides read TGTGCCAGCAGCATAAGCAGGGAACGGGTGGTCTATGGCTACACCTTC.

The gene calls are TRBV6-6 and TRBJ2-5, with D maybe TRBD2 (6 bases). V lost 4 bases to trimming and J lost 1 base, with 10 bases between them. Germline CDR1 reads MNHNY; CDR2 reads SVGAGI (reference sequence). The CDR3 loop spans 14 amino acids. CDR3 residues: CASSLVRGQETQYF. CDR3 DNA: TGTGCCAGCAGTTTAGTGCGGGGCCAAGAGACCCAGTACTTC.

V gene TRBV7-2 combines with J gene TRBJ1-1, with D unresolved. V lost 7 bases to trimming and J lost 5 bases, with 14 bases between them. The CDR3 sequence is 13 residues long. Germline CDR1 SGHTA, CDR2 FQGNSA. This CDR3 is CASTPSRGTEAFF. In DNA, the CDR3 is TGTGCCAGCACCCCCTCTCGAGGAACTGAAGCTTTCTTT.

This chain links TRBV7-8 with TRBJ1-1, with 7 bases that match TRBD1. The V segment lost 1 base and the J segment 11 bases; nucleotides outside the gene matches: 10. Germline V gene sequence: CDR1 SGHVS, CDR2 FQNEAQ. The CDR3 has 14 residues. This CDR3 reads CASSLGDSRVVAFF. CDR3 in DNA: TGTGCCAGCAGCTTAGGGGACAGTCGGGTTGTGGCTTTCTTT.

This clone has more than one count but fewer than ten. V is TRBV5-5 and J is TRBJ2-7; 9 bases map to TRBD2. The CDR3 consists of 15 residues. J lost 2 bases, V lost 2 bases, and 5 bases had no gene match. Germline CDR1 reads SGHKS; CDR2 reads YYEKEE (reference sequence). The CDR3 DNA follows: TGTGCCAGCAGCTTATTAGCGGGGGCCCCCTACGAGCAGTACTTC. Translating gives CASSLLAGAPYEQYF.

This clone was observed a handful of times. The CDR3 loop is CASSRQGKDSPLHF. In nucleotides, the CDR3 is TGTGCCAGCAGCAGACAGGGGAAGGATTCACCCCTCCACTTT. The V gene is TRBV6-5, the J gene TRBJ1-6; the match to TRBD1 covers 8 bases. With V trimmed by 6 bases and J by 8 bases, 6 bases remained unmatched. The CDR3 extends over 14 amino acids. CDR1 and CDR2 from the germline V gene are MNHEY and SVGAGI.

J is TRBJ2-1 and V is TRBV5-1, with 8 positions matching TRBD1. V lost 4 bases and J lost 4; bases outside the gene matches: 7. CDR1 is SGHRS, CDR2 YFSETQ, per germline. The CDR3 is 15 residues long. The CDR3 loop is CASSTDRVGYNEQFF. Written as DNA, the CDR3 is TGCGCCAGCAGCACGGACAGGGTGGGATACAATGAGCAGTTCTTC.